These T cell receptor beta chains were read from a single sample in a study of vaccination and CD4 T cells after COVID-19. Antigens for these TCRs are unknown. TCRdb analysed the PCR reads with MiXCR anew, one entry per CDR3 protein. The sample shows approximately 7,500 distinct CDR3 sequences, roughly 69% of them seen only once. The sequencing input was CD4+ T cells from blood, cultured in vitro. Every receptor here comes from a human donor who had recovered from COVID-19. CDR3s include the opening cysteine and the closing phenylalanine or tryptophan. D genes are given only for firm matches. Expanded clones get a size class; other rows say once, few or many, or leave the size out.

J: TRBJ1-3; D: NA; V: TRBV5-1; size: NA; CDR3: CASSLVARSGNTIYF; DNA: TGCGCCAGCAGCTTGGTCGCAAGGTCTGGAAACACCATATATTTT
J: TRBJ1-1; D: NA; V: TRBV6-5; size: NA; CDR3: CASSYGWTEAFF; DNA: TGTGCCAGCAGTTACGGGTGGACTGAAGCTTTCTTT
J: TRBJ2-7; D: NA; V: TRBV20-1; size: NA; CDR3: CSAAREPYEQYF; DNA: TGCAGTGCTGCACGGGAGCCCTACGAGCAGTACTTC
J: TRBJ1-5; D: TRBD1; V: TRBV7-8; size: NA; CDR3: CASRTGNQPQHF; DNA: TGTGCCAGCAGGACAGGGAATCAGCCCCAGCATTTT
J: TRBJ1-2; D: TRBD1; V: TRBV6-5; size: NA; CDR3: CASSYTTGFRGFYGYTF; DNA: TGTGCCAGCAGTTACACGACAGGGTTCAGGGGTTTCTATGGCTACACCTTC
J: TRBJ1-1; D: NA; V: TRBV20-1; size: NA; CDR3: CSARDVTVNTEAFF; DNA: TGCAGTGCTAGAGATGTTACAGTGAACACTGAAGCTTTCTTT
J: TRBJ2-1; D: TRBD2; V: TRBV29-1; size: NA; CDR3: CSVPRAGGINEQFF; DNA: TGCAGCGTTCCCCGAGCGGGGGGGATCAATGAGCAGTTCTTC
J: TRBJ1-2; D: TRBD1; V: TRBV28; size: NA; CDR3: CASGTGGYGGYTF; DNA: TGTGCCAGCGGGACAGGGGGATATGGGGGCTACACCTTC
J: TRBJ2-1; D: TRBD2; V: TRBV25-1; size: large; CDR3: CASSRREGRSYNEQFF; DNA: TGTGCCAGCAGTAGGCGGGAGGGCCGGTCCTACAATGAGCAGTTCTTC
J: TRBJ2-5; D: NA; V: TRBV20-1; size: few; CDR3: CSATRVLDSETQYF; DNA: TGCAGTGCTACACGAGTCTTGGACTCAGAGACCCAGTACTTC
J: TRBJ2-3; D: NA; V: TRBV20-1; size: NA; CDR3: CSARDFSRGADTQYF; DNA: TGCAGTGCTAGAGATTTTAGCAGGGGGGCAGATACGCAGTATTTT
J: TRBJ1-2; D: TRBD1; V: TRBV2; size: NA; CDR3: CASGGQGRNYGYTF; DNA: TGTGCCAGCGGGGGACAGGGTAGAAACTATGGCTACACCTTC
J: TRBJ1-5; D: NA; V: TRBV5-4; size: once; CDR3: CASSYGRNQPQHF; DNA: TGTGCCAGCAGCTACGGACGGAATCAGCCCCAGCATTTT
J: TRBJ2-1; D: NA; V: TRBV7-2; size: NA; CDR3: CASSSLGLRRHEQFF; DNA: TGTGCCAGCAGCTCTTTGGGGTTGAGGCGCCATGAGCAGTTCTTC
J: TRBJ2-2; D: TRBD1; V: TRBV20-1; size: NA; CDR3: CSAPRDRETGELFF; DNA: TGCAGTGCTCCTCGGGACAGGGAGACCGGGGAGCTGTTTTTT
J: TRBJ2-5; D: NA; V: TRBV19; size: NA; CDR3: CASSRAGQSGETQYF; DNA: TGTGCCAGTAGTAGGGCAGGGCAAAGCGGGGAGACCCAGTACTTC
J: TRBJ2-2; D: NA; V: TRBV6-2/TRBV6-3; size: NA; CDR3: CASSYIRGANTGELFF; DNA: TGTGCCAGCAGTTACATACGCGGGGCGAACACCGGGGAGCTGTTTTTT
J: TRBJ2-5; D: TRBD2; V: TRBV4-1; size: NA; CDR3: CASSQAGEGFPQETQYF; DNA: TGCGCCAGCAGCCAAGCGGGGGAGGGCTTCCCCCAAGAGACCCAGTACTTC
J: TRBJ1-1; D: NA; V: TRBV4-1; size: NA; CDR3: CASSQEPTGRAFF; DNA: TGCGCCAGCAGCCAAGAGCCCACCGGGCGGGCTTTCTTT
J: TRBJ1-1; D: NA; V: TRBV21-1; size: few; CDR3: CASRLRGRCRTEAFF; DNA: TGTGCCAGCAGGCTTAGGGGGCGTTGTCGTACTGAAGCTTTCTTT
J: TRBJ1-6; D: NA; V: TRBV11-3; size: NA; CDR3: CASSLWGSPLHF; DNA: TGTGCCAGCAGCTTGTGGGGTTCACCCCTCCACTTT
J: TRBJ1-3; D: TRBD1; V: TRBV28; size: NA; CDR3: CASSLYGQGNAGNTIYF; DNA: TGTGCCAGCAGTTTATATGGACAGGGAAATGCTGGAAACACCATATATTTT
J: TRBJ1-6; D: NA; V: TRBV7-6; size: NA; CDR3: CASSTQDSPLHF; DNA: TGTGCCAGCAGCACACAAGATTCACCCCTCCACTTT
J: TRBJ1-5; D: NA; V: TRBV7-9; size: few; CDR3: CASSLIGGADQPQHF; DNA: TGTGCCAGCAGCTTAATCGGGGGGGCCGATCAGCCCCAGCATTTT